The 7 T cell receptor beta chains below come from one sample, sequenced in a study of identical twins (dated by TCRdb to about 2016). The receptor library was made with 5' RACE. Sequencing took place on an Illumina HiSeq 2000. Through fastp at Q25 and MiXCR, TCRdb rebuilt clones from the public reads, retaining in-frame beta chains. Every distinct CDR3 protein forms one entry, paired with its most common genes and DNA. This sample lists about 690,000 distinct CDR3 sequences; roughly 6.2% were detected once. The ten top clones hold 1.5% to 2% of the sample. Material for sequencing was naive T cells sorted from blood. The sample's cell subset or site label is to be understood as: cells isolated with a human naive T-cell isolation kit. The receptors were sampled from a man between 18 and 29 years old in good health.

This clonotype was observed many times. The chain is built from TRBV12-3 or TRBV12-4 and TRBJ2-7; D not resolved. Trimming removed 6 bases from V and 4 bases from J, with 10 bases in between. The CDR3 spans 12 residues. In DNA form, the CDR3 reads TGTGCCAGCAGCCCGAACTTATACGAGCAGTACTTC. Its translation: CASSPNLYEQYF.

The genes are TRBV7-9 and TRBJ2-7; no clear D gene. Germline loops: CDR1 SEHNR, CDR2 FQNEAQ (reference sequence). The length of the CDR3 is 13 residues. V was trimmed by 6 bases and J by 2 bases, leaving 11 bases between them. CDR3 coding DNA: TGTGCCAGCAGTCCCGACACGACCTACGAGCAGTACTTC. Amino acid sequence: CASSPDTTYEQYF.

This clonotype was counted ten times or more. The chain combines TRBV12-3 or TRBV12-4 with TRBJ1-2; D call uncertain. Trimming left V 8 bases short and J 6 bases short, with 16 bases between. CDR3 length: 13 residues. The CDR3 loop is CASRPNAGNGYTF. Written as DNA, the CDR3 is TGTGCCAGCCGGCCCAACGCCGGGAATGGCTACACCTTC.

With regard to this clonotype: Possible read error: a much larger clone is one base away. Given the absence of the conserved phenylalanine or tryptophan at the CDR3 end, a read error is likely. The chain has TRBV6-2 or TRBV6-3 and TRBJ1-5, with no clear D. V dropped 5 bases and J dropped 9 bases, with 14 bases sitting between them. The germline gives CDR1 MNHEY, CDR2 SVGEGT. The CDR3 is 13 amino acids. Here the CDR3 DNA reads TGTGCCAGCAGTGGCCCCAGGAGTCGGCCCCAGCATTGT. Protein product: CASSGPRSRPQHC.

Notes on this clonotype: A much more abundant neighbour one base away suggests this may be a read error. This sequence joins TRBV9 and TRBJ1-1; 7 nucleotides match TRBD1. Trimming took 2 bases from V and 0 from J; bases not matched to a gene: 1. CDR1 SGDLS and CDR2 YYNGEE come from the germline V gene. CDR3 length: 14 amino acids. The CDR3 coding sequence is TGTGCCAGCAGCGTGACAGGGATGAACACTGAAGCTTTCTTT. Amino acids: CASSVTGMNTEAFF. The complete variable domain, with remaining parts taken from reference TRBV9 and TRBJ1-1, reads DSGVTQTPKHLITATGQRVTLRCSPRSGDLSVYWYQQSLDQGLQFLIQYYNGEERAKGNILERFSAQQFPDLHSELNLSSLELGDSALYFCASSVTGMNTEAFFGQGTRLTVV.

This clonotype was seen repeatedly, ten times or more. CDR3 amino acids: CASSTAQRDSSYEQYV. CDR3 DNA sequence: TGCGCCAGCAGCACCGCTCAGCGGGACTCATCCTACGAGCAGTACGTC. The chain has TRBV5-1 and TRBJ2-7; TRBD2 aligns across 7 bases. V lost 4 bases, J lost 1 base, and 11 bases stayed unmatched. The CDR3 contains 16 residues. Germline CDR1 reads SGHRS; CDR2 reads YFSETQ.

This clonotype was detected many times. The chain employs TRBV10-3 and TRBJ2-2, with D uncertain. Trimming removed 6 bases at V and 4 bases at J, with 6 bases between. Germline CDR1 and CDR2: ENHRY and SYGVKD. The CDR3 is made up of 12 amino acids. For the CDR3, the DNA is TGTGCCATCAGGGATAGCACCGGGGAGCTGTTTTTT. It yields the protein CAIRDSTGELFF.